The T cell receptor (beta chain) described here comes from a study of OX40 agonist ivuxolimab in advanced cancers. As for the study in general: Patients received intravenous ivuxolimab every 2 weeks at 0.01 to 10 mg/kg.

Germline assignment: CDR1 MNHEY and CDR2 SVGAGI. This CDR3 is 13 amino acids long. Trimming cost V 10 bases and J 6 bases, with 17 bases left between them. Sequenced by immunoSEQ multiplex PCR; TCRdb stores in-frame clones only, minus some. The data show approximately 82,000 clones, about 91% seen once. This rearrangement joins TRBV6-5 to TRBJ2-3; TRBD2 might be the D (6 bases). The origin of this receptor is an adult with an advanced solid tumor such as melanoma, head and neck, liver or kidney cancer. The source material was CD4+ or CD8+ T cells sorted from blood, sampled in a trial of the OX40 agonist ivuxolimab. The CDR3 sequence is CAIRDPGRDTQYF. CDR3 bases: TGTGCCATCCGGGACCCAGGGAGGGATACGCAGTATTTT.